The source of this T cell receptor (beta chain) is a study of T cells in Graves' hyperthyroidism and ophthalmopathy. The CDR3 is 15 residues long. Germline-derived CDR1 and CDR2 are MNHEY and SVGEGT. TCR beta CDR3 sequences were amplified from RNA transcripts. A set of HTBI primers served as the primers for a first-round RT-PCR of the TCR CDR3. TCRdb re-called the multiplex PCR reads with MiXCR, one entry per CDR3 protein. This table holds 50,000 to 60,000 distinct CDR3 sequences, about half found once. Material for sequencing was blood. The chain uses TRBV6-2 or TRBV6-3 and TRBJ2-1, with D perhaps matching TRBD2 (5 bases). The J call may be in error: the DNA end matches TRBJ2-3 better. The TCR was taken from a woman aged 45-65 years with Graves' ophthalmopathy. The CDR3 DNA reads as TGTGCCAGTGCAAGGGAGACAAGCTCCTACAATGAGCAGTATTTT. Translation: CASARETSSYNEQYF.